These T cell receptor beta chains were read from a single sample in a study of blood T cells in healthy people across ages. MiXCR was run by TCRdb on the 5' RACE reads, yielding one entry per CDR3 protein. Found here are 1.6 million or so distinct CDR3 sequences, roughly 32% of them singletons; the top ten hold around 10%. Sequenced sample: blood. These receptors all stem from a woman in her twenties or thirties in good health. CDR3s include the opening cysteine and the closing phenylalanine or tryptophan. The D gene is left open where the match is weak. Expanded clones get a size class; other rows say once, few or many, or leave the size out.

D gene: .
J gene: TRBJ2-5
V gene: TRBV6-5
CDR3 length: 15
clone size: .
CDR3 DNA: TGTGCCAGCAGTTACTCATTACGCGAACAAGAGACCCAGTACTTC
CDR3 protein: CASSYSLREQETQYF

D gene: TRBD1
J gene: TRBJ1-4
V gene: TRBV12-3/TRBV12-4
CDR3 length: 15
clone size: few
CDR3 DNA: TGTGCCAGCAGGGGACAGGGGATGGCTAATGAAAAACTGTTTTTT
CDR3 protein: CASRGQGMANEKLFF

D gene: .
J gene: TRBJ2-1
V gene: TRBV18
CDR3 length: 13
clone size: .
CDR3 DNA: TGTGCCAGTTCACCATTACCAAACAATGAGCAGTTCTTC
CDR3 protein: CASSPLPNNEQFF

D gene: .
J gene: TRBJ2-3
V gene: TRBV20-1
CDR3 length: 13
clone size: few
CDR3 DNA: TGCAGTGCTAAAGGGGAAGCGCCAGATACGCAGTATTTT
CDR3 protein: CSAKGEAPDTQYF

D gene: .
J gene: TRBJ1-1
V gene: TRBV5-1
CDR3 length: 13
clone size: .
CDR3 DNA: TGCGCCAGCAGCTCCTCGCTGAGGACTGAAGCTTTCTTT
CDR3 protein: CASSSSLRTEAFF

D gene: .
J gene: TRBJ2-3
V gene: TRBV12-3/TRBV12-4
CDR3 length: 14
clone size: .
CDR3 DNA: TGTGCCAGCAGTTATCGGGTGAGAGCAGATACGCAGTATTTT
CDR3 protein: CASSYRVRADTQYF

D gene: .
J gene: TRBJ1-6
V gene: TRBV6-4
CDR3 length: 15
clone size: .
CDR3 DNA: TGTGCCAGCCGTGGTGACAGATTCCTGAATTCACCCCTCCACTTT
CDR3 protein: CASRGDRFLNSPLHF

D gene: .
J gene: TRBJ2-5
V gene: TRBV7-2
CDR3 length: 15
clone size: .
CDR3 DNA: TGTACCAGCAGCTTAGGTGGCGGGCCGCGAGGGACCCAGTACTTC
CDR3 protein: CTSSLGGGPRGTQYF

D gene: .
J gene: TRBJ2-3
V gene: TRBV10-3
CDR3 length: 13
clone size: few
CDR3 DNA: TGTGCCATCGGAGGACAGACCACAGATACGCAGTATTTT
CDR3 protein: CAIGGQTTDTQYF

D gene: .
J gene: TRBJ2-3
V gene: TRBV4-1
CDR3 length: 15
clone size: .
CDR3 DNA: TGCGCCAGCAGCCAAGCGGGGGCAGGTCCAGATACGCAGTATTTT
CDR3 protein: CASSQAGAGPDTQYF

D gene: .
J gene: TRBJ2-7
V gene: TRBV7-8
CDR3 length: 14
clone size: .
CDR3 DNA: TGTGCCAGCAGCTTATATCAGCTTCCCTACGAGCAGTACTTC
CDR3 protein: CASSLYQLPYEQYF

D gene: .
J gene: TRBJ2-1
V gene: TRBV4-1
CDR3 length: 15
clone size: few
CDR3 DNA: TGCGCCAGCAGCTCCAAACTTAACTCCTACAATGAGCAGTTCTTC
CDR3 protein: CASSSKLNSYNEQFF

D gene: TRBD1
J gene: TRBJ2-7
V gene: TRBV14
CDR3 length: 16
clone size: .
CDR3 DNA: TGTGCCAGCAGCCGGACAGGTCGCGCCGAAGGGTACGAGCAGTACTTC
CDR3 protein: CASSRTGRAEGYEQYF

D gene: .
J gene: TRBJ2-7
V gene: TRBV29-1
CDR3 length: 12
clone size: many
CDR3 DNA: TGCAGCGTTGAAGAAGGGCGCTACGAGCAGTACTTC
CDR3 protein: CSVEEGRYEQYF

D gene: .
J gene: TRBJ2-6
V gene: TRBV7-2
CDR3 length: 14
clone size: many
CDR3 DNA: TGTGCCAGCAGCTTAATAGGTGGGGCCAACGTCCTGACTTTC
CDR3 protein: CASSLIGGANVLTF

D gene: TRBD2
J gene: TRBJ2-7
V gene: TRBV20-1
CDR3 length: 13
clone size: many
CDR3 DNA: TGCAGTGTTCCAACGAGCGGGAACAGAGAGCAGTACTTC
CDR3 protein: CSVPTSGNREQYF

D gene: TRBD1
J gene: TRBJ2-7
V gene: TRBV7-2
CDR3 length: 14
clone size: few
CDR3 DNA: TGTGCCAGCAGTTCCGGGACAGGGACACTCGAGCAGTACTTC
CDR3 protein: CASSSGTGTLEQYF

D gene: TRBD2
J gene: TRBJ2-2
V gene: TRBV7-2
CDR3 length: 15
clone size: few
CDR3 DNA: TGTGCCAGAGGGGGGGTAGCGGGAGTCGCCGGGGAGCTGTTTTTT
CDR3 protein: CARGGVAGVAGELFF

D gene: .
J gene: TRBJ2-1
V gene: TRBV7-8
CDR3 length: 15
clone size: .
CDR3 DNA: TGTGCCAGCAGCCTCCAAGGGACACAGGTCAATGAGCAGTTCTTC
CDR3 protein: CASSLQGTQVNEQFF

D gene: .
J gene: TRBJ2-2
V gene: TRBV4-1
CDR3 length: 15
clone size: .
CDR3 DNA: TGCGCCAGCAGCCAAGCCGGGCTAGGGTCCGGGGAGCTGTTTTTT
CDR3 protein: CASSQAGLGSGELFF

D gene: TRBD2
J gene: TRBJ2-2
V gene: TRBV6-1
CDR3 length: 17
clone size: few
CDR3 DNA: TGTGCCAGCAGCCGAGGGACTAGCGGGCGAGGGCCCGGGGAGCTGTTTTTT
CDR3 protein: CASSRGTSGRGPGELFF

D gene: .
J gene: TRBJ2-7
V gene: TRBV20-1
CDR3 length: 13
clone size: .
CDR3 DNA: TGCAGTGCCGAGGAGGGAAGCTCCTACGAGCAGTACTTC
CDR3 protein: CSAEEGSSYEQYF